This TCR beta chain was documented in a study of graft-versus-host responses after intestinal transplantation. Turning to the study itself: Anti-thymocyte globulin was used for induction in all recipients, who then took tacrolimus and steroids for approximately 3 years.

As to this clone: Its antigen remains unidentified.

Whole-study results and caveats: Early after transplant, HvG declines were associated with peak levels of circulating GvH clones.

V dropped 2 bases and J dropped 0 bases, with 4 bases sitting between them. The germline V gene encodes CDR1 MNHEY and CDR2 SMNVEV (reference sequence). The length of the CDR3 is 13 residues. Sequenced by immunoSEQ multiplex PCR; TCRdb stores in-frame clones only, minus some. The data contain about 39,000 clones, roughly 93% of them singletons. Sequenced here: PBMCs, sampled 734 days after intestinal transplantation. The V and J genes are TRBV27 and TRBJ1-1; D not resolved. This TCR derives from a human patient who received an intestinal transplant, so some T cells may come from the graft donor. The CDR3 coding sequence is TGTGCCAGCAGTTTAACAATGAACACTGAAGCTTTCTTT. Its translation: CASSLTMNTEAFF.